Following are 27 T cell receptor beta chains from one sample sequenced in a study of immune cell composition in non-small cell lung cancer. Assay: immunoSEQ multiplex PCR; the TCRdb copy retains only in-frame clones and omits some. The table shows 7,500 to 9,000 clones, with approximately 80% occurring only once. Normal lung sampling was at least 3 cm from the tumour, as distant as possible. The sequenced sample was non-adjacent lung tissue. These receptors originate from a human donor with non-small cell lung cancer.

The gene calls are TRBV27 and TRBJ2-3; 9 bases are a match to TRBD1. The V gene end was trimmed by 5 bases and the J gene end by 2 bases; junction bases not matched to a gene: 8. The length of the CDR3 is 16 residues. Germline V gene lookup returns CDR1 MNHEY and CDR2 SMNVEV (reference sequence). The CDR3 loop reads CASSRPTGGVTDTQYF. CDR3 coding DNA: TGTGCCAGCAGTCGACCGACAGGGGGGGTCACAGATACGCAGTATTTT.

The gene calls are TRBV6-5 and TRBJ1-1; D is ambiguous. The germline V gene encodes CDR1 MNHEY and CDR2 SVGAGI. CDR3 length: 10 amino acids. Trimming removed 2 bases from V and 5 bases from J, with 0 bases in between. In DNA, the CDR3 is TGTGCCAGCAGTTACACTGAAGCTTTCTTT. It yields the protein CASSYTEAFF.

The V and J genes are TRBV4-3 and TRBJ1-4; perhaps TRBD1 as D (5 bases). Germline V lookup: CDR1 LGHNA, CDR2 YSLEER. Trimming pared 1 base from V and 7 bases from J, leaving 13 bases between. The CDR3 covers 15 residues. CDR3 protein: CASSQGPGSGEKLFF. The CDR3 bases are TGCGCCAGCAGCCAAGGGCCAGGGAGTGGTGAAAAACTGTTTTTT.

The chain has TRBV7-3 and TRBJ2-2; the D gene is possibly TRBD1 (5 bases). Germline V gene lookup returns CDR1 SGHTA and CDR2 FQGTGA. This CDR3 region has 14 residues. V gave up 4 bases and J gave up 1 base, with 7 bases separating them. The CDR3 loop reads CASSSQGNTGELFF. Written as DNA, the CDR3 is TGTGCCAGCAGCTCCCAGGGGAACACCGGGGAGCTGTTTTTT.

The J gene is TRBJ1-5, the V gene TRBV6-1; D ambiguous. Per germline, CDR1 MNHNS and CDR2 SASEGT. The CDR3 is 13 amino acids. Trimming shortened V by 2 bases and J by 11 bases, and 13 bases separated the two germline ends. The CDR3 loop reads CASSEFGEPAQHF. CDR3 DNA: TGTGCCAGCAGTGAATTTGGGGAGCCGGCCCAGCATTTT.

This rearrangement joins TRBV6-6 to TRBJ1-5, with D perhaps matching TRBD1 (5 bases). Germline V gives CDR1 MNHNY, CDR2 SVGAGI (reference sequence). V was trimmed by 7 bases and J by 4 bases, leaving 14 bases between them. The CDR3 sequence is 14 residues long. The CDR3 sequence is CASTNRDANQPQHF. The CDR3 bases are TGTGCCAGCACCAACCGGGACGCAAATCAGCCCCAGCATTTT.

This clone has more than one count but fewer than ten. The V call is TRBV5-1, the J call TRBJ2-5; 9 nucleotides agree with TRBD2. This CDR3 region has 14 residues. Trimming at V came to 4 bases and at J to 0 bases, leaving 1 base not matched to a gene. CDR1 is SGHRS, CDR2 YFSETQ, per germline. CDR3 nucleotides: TGCGCCAGCAGCGCTAGCGGGGACCAAGAGACCCAGTACTTC. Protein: CASSASGDQETQYF.

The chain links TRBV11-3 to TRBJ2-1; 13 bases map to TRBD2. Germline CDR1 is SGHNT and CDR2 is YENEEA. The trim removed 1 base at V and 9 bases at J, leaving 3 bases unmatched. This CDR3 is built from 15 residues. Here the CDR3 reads CASSLGTSGRGEQFF. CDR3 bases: TGTGCCAGCAGCTTAGGGACTAGCGGGAGAGGTGAGCAGTTCTTC.

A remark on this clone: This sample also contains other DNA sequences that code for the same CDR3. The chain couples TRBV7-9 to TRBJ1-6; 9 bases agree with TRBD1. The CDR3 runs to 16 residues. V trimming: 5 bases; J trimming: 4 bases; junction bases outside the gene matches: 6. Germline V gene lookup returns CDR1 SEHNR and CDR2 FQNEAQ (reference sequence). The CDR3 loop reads CASSLGQGFYNSPLHF. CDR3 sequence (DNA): TGTGCCAGCAGCCTGGGACAGGGATTTTATAATTCACCCCTCCACTTT.

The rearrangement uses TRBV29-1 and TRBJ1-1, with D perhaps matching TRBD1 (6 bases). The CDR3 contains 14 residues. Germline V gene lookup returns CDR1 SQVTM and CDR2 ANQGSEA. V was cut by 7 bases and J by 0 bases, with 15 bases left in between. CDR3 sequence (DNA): TGCAGCGCTGGGGGGGCAGGGGTGAACACTGAAGCTTTCTTT. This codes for CSAGGAGVNTEAFF. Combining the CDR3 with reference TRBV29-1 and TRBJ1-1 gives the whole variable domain SAVISQKPSRDICQRGTSLTIQCQVDSQVTMMFWYRQQPGQSLTLIATANQGSEATYESGFVIDKFPISRPNLTFSTLTVSNMSPEDSSIYLCSAGGAGVNTEAFFGQGTRLTVV.

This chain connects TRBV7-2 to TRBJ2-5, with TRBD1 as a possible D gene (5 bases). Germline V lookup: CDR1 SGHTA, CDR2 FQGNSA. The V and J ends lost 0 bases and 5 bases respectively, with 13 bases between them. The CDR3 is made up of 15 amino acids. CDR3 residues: CASSLAPVSGETQYF. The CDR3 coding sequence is TGTGCCAGCAGCTTAGCGCCCGTCTCAGGGGAGACCCAGTACTTC.

CDR3 bases: TGTGCCAGCAGCCTCTCGACAGCCCCCTACGAGCAGTACTTC. Its protein product is CASSLSTAPYEQYF. This chain uses TRBV9 with TRBJ2-7; tentatively, D is TRBD1 (5 bases). This CDR3 is built from 14 residues. V was clipped by 4 bases and J by 2 bases, with 13 bases between them. Germline values: CDR1 SGDLS, CDR2 YYNGEE.

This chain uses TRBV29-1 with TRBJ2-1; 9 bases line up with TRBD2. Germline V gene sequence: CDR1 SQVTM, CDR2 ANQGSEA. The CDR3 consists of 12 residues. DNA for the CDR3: TGCAGAGTGGCGGGAGGGGGCAATGAGCAGTTCTTC. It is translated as CRVAGGGNEQFF.

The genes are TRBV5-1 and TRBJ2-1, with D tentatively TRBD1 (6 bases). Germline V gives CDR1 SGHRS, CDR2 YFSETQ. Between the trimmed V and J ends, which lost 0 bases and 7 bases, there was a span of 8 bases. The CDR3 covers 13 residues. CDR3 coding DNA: TGCGCCAGCAGCTTGGCGGGGACAAATGAGCAGTTCTTC. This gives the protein CASSLAGTNEQFF.

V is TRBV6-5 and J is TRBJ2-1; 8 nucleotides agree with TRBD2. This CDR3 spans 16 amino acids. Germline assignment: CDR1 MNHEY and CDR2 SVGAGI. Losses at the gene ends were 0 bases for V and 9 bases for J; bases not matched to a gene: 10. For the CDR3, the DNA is TGTGCCAGCAGTTACTCACCGGGACTAGGGCTTGGTGAGCAGTTCTTC. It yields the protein CASSYSPGLGLGEQFF.

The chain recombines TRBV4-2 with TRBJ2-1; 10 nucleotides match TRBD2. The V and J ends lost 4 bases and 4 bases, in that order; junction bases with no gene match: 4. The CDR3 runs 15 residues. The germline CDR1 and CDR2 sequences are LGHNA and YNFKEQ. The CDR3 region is CASSPVAGGYNEQFF. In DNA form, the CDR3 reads TGTGCCAGCAGCCCCGTAGCGGGGGGATACAATGAGCAGTTCTTC.

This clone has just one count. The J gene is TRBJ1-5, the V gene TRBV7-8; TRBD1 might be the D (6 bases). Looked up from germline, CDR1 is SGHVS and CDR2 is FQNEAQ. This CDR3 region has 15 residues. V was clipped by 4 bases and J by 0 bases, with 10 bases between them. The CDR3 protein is CASSYRDHSNQPQHF. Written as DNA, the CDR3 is TGTGCCAGCAGCTACAGGGACCATAGCAATCAGCCCCAGCATTTT.

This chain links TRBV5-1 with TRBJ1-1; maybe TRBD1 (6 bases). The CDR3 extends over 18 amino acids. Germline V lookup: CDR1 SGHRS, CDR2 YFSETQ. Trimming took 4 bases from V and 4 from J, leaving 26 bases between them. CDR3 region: CASSPLTTGLYFRTEAFF. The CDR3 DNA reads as TGCGCCAGCAGCCCCTTGACCACAGGGTTATATTTCCGCACTGAAGCTTTCTTT.

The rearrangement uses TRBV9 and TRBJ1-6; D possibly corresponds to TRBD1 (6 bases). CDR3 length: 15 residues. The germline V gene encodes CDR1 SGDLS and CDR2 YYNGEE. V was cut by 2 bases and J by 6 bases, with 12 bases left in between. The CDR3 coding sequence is TGTGCCAGCAGCGTCAGCGGACAGACTAATTCACCCCTCCACTTT. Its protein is CASSVSGQTNSPLHF.

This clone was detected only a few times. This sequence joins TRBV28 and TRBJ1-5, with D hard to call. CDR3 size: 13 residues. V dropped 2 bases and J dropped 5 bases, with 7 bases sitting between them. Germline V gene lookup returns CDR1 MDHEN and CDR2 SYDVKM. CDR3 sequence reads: CASSLNLDQPQHF. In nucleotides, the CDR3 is TGTGCCAGCAGTTTAAACCTCGATCAGCCCCAGCATTTT.

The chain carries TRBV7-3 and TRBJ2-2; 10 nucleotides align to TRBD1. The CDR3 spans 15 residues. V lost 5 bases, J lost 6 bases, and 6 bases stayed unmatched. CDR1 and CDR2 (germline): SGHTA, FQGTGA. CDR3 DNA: TGTGCCAGCAGCCCGACAGGGGGCGCCCCCGGGGAGCTGTTTTTT. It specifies CASSPTGGAPGELFF.

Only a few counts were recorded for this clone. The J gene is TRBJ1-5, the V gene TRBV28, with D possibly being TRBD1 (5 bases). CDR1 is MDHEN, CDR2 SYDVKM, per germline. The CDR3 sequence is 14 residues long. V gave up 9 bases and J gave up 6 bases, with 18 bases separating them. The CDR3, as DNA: TGTGCCAGTCGCCCGGGGGGGGAGCGTCAGCCCCAGCATTTT. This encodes CASRPGGERQPQHF.

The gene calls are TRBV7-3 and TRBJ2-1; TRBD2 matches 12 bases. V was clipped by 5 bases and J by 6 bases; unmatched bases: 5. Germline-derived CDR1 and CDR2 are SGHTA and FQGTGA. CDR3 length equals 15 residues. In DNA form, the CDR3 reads TGTGCCAGCAGCCGACTAGCGGGAGAACGCAATGAGCAGTTCTTC. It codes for CASSRLAGERNEQFF.

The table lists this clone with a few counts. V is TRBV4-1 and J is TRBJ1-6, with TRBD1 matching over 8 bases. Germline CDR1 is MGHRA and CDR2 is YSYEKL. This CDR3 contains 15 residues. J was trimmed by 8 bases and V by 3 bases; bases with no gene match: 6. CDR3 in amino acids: CASSHTGGVDSPLHF. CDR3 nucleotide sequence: TGCGCCAGCAGCCATACAGGGGGTGTGGATTCACCCCTCCACTTT.

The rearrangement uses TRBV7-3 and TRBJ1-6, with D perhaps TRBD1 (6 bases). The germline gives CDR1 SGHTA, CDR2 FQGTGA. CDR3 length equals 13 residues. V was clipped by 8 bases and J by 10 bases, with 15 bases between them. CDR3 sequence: CASARTVGSPLHF. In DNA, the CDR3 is TGTGCCAGCGCTAGGACAGTGGGATCACCCCTCCACTTT.

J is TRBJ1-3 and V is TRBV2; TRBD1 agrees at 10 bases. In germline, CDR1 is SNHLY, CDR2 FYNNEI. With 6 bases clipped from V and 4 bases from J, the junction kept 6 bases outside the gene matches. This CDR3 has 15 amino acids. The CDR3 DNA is TGTGCCAGCAGCGAGCGGACAGGGGGAGGAAACACCATATATTTT. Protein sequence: CASSERTGGGNTIYF.

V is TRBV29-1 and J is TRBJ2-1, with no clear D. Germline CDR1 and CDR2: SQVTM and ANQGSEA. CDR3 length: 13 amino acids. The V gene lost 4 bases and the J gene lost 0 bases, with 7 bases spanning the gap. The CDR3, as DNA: TGCAGCGTTGGGTACAGCTCCTACAATGAGCAGTTCTTC. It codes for CSVGYSSYNEQFF.